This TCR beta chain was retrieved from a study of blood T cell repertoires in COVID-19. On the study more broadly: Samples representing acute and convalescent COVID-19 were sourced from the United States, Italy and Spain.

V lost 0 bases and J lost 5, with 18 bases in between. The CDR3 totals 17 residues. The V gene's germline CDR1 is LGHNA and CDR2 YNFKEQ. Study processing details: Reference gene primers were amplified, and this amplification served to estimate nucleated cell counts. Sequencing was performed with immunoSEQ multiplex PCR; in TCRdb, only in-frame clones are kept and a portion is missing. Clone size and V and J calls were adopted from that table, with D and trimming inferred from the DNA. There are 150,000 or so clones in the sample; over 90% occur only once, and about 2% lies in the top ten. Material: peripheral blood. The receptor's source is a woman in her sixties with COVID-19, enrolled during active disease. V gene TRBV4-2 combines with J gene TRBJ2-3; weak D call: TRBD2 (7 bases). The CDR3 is CASSQDPGGDTGDTQYF. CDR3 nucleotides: TGTGCCAGCAGCCAAGATCCTGGGGGGGACACGGGAGATACGCAGTATTTT.